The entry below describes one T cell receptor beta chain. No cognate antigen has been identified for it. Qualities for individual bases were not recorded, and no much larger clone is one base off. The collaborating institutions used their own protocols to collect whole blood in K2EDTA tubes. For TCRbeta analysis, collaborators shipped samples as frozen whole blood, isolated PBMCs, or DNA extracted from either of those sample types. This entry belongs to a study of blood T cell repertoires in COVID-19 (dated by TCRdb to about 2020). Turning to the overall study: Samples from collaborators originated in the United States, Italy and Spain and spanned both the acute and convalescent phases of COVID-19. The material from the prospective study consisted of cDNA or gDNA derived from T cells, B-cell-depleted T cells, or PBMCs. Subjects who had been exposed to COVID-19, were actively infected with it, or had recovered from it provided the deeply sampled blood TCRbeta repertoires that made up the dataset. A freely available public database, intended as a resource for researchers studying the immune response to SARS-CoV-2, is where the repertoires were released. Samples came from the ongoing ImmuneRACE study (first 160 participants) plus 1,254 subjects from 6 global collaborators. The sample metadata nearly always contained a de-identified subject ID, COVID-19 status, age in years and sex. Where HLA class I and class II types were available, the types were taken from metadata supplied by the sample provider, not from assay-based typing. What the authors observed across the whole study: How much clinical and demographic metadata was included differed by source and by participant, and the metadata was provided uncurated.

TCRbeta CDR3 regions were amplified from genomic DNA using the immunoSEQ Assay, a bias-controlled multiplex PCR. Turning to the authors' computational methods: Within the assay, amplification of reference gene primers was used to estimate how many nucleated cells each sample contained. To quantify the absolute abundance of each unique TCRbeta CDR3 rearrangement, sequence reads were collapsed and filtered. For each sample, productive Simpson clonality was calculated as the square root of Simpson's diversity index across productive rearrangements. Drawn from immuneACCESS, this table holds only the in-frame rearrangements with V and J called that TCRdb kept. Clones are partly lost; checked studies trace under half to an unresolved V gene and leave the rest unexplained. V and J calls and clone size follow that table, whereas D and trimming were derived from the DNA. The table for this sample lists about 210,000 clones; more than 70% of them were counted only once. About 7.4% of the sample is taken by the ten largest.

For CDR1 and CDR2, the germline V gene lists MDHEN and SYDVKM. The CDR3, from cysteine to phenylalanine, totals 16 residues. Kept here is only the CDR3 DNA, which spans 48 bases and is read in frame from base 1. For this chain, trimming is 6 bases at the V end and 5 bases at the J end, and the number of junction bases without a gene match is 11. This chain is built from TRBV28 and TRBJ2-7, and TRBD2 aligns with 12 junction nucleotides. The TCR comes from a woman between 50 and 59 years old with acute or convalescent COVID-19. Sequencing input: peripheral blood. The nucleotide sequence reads TGTGCCAGCAGCCTGATGACTAGCGGGAGCGAAGACGAGCAGTACTTC. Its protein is CASSLMTSGSEDEQYF.